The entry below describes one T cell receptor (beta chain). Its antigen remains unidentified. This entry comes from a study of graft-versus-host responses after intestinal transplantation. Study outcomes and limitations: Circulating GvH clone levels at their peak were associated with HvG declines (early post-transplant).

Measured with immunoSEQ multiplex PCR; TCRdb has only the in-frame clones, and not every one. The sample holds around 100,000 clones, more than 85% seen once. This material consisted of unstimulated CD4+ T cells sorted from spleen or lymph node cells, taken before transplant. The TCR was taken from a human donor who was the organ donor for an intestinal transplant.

The CDR3 reads CASSYGQGVSYNEQFF. CDR3 nucleotide sequence: TGTGCCAGCAGTTACGGCCAGGGGGTCTCCTACAATGAGCAGTTCTTC. This chain joins TRBV6-5 and TRBJ2-1; 7 bases line up with TRBD1. The V gene's germline CDR1 is MNHEY and CDR2 SVGAGI. The V and J ends lost 2 bases and 0 bases, in that order; junction bases with no gene match: 4. The CDR3 runs 16 residues.